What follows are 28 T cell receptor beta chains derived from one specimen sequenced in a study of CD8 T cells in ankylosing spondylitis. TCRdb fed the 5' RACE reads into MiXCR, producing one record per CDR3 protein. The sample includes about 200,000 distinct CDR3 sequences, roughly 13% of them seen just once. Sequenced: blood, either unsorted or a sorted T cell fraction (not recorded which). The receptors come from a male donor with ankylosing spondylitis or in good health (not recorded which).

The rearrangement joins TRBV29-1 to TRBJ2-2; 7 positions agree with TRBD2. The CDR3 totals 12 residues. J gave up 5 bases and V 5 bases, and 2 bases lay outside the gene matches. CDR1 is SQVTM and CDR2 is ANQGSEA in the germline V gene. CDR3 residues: CSVLGGTGELFF. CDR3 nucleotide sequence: TGCAGCGTTCTGGGGGGGACCGGGGAGCTGTTTTTT.

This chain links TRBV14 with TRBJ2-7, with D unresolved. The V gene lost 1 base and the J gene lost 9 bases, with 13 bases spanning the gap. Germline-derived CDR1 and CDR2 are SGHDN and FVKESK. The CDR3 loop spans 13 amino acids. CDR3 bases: TGTGCCAGCAGCCAAGCGACTGGGTCGGGGCAGTACTTC. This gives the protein CASSQATGSGQYF.

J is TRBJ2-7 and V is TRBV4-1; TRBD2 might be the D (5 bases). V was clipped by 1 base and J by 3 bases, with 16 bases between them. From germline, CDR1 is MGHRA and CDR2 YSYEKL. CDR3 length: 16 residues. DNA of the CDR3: TGCGCCAGCAGCCAAGCGGGTGGGAGAGTCGACTACGAGCAGTACTTC. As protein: CASSQAGGRVDYEQYF.

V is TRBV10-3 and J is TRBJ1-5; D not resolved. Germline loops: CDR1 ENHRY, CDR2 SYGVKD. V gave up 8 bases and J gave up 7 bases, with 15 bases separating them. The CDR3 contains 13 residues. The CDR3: CAIGTDLGQPQHF. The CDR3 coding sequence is TGTGCCATCGGCACGGACCTTGGGCAGCCCCAGCATTTT.

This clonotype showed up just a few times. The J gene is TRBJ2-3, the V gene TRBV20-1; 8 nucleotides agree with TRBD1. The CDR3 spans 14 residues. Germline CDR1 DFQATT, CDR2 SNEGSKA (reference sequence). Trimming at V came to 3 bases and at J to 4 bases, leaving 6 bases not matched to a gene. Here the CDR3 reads CSASSDRVADTQYF. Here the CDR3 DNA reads TGCAGTGCTAGCTCGGACAGGGTGGCAGATACGCAGTATTTT.

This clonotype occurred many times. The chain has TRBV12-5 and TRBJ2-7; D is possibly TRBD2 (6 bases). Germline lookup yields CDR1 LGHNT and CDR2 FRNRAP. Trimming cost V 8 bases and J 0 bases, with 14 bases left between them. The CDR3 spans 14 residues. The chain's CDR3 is CASSVGGYSYEQYF. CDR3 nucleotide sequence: TGTGCTAGTTCAGTGGGAGGATACTCCTACGAGCAGTACTTC. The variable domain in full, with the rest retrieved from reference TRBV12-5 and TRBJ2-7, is DARVTQTPRHKVTEMGQEVTMRCQPILGHNTVFWYRQTMMQGLELLAYFRNRAPLDDSGMPKDRFSAEMPDATLATLKIQPSEPRDSAVYFCASSVGGYSYEQYFGPGTRLTVT.

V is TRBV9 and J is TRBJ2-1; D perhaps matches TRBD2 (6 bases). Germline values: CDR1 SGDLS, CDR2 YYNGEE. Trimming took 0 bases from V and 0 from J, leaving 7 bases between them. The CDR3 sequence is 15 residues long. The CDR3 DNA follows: TGTGCCAGCAGCGTAGAGACTAGCTCCTACAATGAGCAGTTCTTC. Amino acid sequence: CASSVETSSYNEQFF.

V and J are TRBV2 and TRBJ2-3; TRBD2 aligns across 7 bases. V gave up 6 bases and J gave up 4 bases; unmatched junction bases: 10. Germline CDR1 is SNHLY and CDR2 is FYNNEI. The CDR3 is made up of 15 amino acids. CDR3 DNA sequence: TGTGCCAGCAGCCGCGGACTAGTCATCCCAGATACGCAGTATTTT. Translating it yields CASSRGLVIPDTQYF.

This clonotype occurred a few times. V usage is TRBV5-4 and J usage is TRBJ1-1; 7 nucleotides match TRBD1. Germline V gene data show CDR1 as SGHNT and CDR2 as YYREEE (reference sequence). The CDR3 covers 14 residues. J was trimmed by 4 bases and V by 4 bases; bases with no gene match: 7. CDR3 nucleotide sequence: TGTGCCAGCAGCCAAAGGGGGCTCGGCACTGAAGCTTTCTTT. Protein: CASSQRGLGTEAFF.

The CDR3 DNA follows: TGTGCCAGCAGTCCAGACATCCCCTATGGCTACACCTTC. This codes for CASSPDIPYGYTF. J is TRBJ1-2 and V is TRBV12-3 or TRBV12-4; D gene uncertain. Between the trimmed V and J ends, which lost 5 bases and 4 bases, there was a span of 11 bases. The CDR3 sequence is 13 residues long.

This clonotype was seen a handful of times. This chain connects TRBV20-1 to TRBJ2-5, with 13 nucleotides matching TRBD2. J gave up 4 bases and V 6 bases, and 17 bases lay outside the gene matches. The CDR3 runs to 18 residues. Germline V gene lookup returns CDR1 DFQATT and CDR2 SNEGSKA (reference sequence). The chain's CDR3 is CSARSGTSGEGWRETQYF. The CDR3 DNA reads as TGCAGTGCGAGATCCGGGACTAGCGGGGAGGGGTGGCGAGAGACCCAGTACTTC.

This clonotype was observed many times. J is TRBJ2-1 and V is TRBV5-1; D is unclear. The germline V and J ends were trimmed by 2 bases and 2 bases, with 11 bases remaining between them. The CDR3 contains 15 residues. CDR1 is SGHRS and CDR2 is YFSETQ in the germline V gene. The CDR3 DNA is TGCGCCAGCAGCTTTAGCCCTGACCCCTACAATGAGCAGTTCTTC. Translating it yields CASSFSPDPYNEQFF.

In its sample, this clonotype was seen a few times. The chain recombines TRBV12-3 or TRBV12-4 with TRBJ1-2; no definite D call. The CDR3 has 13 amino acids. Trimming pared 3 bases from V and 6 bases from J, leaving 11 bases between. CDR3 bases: TGTGCCAGCAGTTTGGTCCGAGATCATGGCTACACCTTC. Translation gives CASSLVRDHGYTF.

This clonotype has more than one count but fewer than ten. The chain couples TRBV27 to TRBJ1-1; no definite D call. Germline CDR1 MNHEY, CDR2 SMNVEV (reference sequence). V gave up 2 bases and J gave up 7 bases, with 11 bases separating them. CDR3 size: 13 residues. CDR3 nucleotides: TGTGCCAGCAGTTTAAGTCCCGTTGGTGAAGCTTTCTTT. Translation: CASSLSPVGEAFF.

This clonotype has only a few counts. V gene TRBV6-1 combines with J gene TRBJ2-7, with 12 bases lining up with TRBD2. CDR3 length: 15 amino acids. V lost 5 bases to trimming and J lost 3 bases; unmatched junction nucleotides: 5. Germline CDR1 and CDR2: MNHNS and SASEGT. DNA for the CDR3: TGTGCCAGCAGTCCCGGACTAGCGGGGATCTACGAGCAGTACTTC. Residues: CASSPGLAGIYEQYF.

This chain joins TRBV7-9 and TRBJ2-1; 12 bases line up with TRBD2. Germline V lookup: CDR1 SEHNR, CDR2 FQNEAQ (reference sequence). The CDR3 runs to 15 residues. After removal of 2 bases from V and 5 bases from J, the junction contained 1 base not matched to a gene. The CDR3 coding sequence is TGTGCCAGCAGCTTAAGACTAGCGGGGGACAATGAGCAGTTCTTC. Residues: CASSLRLAGDNEQFF.

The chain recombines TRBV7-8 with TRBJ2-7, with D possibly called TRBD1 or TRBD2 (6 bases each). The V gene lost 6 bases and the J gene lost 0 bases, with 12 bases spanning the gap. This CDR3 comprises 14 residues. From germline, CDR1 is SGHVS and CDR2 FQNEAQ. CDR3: CASSFRGDSYEQYF. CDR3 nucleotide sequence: TGTGCCAGCAGTTTTAGGGGGGACTCCTACGAGCAGTACTTC.

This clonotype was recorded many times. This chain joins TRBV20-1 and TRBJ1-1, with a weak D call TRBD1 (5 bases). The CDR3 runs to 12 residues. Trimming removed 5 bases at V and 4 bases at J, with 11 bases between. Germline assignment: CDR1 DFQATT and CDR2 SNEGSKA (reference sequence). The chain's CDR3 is CSAESGFTEAFF. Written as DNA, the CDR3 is TGCAGTGCTGAGTCAGGGTTCACTGAAGCTTTCTTT.

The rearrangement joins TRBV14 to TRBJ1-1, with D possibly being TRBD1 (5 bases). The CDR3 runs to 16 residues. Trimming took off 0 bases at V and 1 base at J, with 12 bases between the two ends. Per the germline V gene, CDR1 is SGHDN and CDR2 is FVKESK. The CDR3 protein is CASSQEAGGGNTEAFF. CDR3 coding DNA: TGTGCCAGCAGCCAAGAAGCTGGTGGGGGGAACACTGAAGCTTTCTTT.

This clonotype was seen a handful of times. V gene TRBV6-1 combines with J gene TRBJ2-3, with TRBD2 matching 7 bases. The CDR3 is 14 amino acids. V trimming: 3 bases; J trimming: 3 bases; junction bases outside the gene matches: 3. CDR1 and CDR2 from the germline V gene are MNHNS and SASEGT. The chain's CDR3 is CASSEGAGTDTQYF. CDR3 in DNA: TGTGCCAGCAGTGAGGGAGCGGGAACAGATACGCAGTATTTT.

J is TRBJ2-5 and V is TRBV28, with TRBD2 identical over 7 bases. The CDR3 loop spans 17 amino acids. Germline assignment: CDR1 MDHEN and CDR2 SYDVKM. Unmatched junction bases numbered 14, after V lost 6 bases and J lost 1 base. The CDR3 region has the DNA TGTGCCAGCAGCTCTGGGGAGGGATTGGGGTTCCAAGAGACCCAGTACTTC. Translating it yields CASSSGEGLGFQETQYF.

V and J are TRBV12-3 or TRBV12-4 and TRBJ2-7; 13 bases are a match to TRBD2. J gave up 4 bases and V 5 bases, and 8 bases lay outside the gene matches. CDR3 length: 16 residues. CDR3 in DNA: TGTGCCAGCAGTCAGGGACTAGCGGGAACAAGGTACGAGCAGTACTTC. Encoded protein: CASSQGLAGTRYEQYF.

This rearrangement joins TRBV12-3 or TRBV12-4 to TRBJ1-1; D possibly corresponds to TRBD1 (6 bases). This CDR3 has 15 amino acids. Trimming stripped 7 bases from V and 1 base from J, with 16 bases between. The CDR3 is CASTWGGLGNTEAFF. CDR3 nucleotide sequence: TGTGCCAGCACCTGGGGGGGGCTTGGGAACACTGAAGCTTTCTTT.

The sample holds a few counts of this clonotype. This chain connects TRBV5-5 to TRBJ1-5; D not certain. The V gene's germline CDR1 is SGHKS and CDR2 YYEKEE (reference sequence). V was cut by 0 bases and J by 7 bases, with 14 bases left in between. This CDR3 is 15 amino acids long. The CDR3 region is CASSLAMEVTQPQHF. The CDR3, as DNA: TGTGCCAGCAGCTTGGCCATGGAGGTCACCCAGCCCCAGCATTTT.

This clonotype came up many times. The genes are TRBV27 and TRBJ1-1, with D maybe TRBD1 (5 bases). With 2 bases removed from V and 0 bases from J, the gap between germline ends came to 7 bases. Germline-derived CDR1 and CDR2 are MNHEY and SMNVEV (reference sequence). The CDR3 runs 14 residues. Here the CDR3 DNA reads TGTGCCAGCAGTTTAAGGGGATTGAACACTGAAGCTTTCTTT. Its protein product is CASSLRGLNTEAFF.

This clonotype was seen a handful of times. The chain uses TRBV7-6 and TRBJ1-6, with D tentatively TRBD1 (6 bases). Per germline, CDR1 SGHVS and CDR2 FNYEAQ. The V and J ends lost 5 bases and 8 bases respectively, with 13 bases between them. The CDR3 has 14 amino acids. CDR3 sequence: CASSTQGSDSPLHF. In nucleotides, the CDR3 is TGTGCCAGCAGCACACAGGGTAGTGATTCACCCCTCCACTTT.

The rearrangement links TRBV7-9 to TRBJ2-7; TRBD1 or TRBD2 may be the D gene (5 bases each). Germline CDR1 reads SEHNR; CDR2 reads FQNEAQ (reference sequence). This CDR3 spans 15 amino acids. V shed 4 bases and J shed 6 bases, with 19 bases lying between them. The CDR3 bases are TGTGCCAGCAGCTCGATGGACGGGGCCACCGGCGAGCAGTACTTC. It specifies CASSSMDGATGEQYF.

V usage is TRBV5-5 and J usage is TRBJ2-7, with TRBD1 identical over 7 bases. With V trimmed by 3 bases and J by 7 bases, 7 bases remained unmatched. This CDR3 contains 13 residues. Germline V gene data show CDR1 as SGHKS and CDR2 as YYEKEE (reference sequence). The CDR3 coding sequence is TGTGCCAGCAGCTCCGACAGGGTGGAGGAGCAGTACTTC. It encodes CASSSDRVEEQYF.